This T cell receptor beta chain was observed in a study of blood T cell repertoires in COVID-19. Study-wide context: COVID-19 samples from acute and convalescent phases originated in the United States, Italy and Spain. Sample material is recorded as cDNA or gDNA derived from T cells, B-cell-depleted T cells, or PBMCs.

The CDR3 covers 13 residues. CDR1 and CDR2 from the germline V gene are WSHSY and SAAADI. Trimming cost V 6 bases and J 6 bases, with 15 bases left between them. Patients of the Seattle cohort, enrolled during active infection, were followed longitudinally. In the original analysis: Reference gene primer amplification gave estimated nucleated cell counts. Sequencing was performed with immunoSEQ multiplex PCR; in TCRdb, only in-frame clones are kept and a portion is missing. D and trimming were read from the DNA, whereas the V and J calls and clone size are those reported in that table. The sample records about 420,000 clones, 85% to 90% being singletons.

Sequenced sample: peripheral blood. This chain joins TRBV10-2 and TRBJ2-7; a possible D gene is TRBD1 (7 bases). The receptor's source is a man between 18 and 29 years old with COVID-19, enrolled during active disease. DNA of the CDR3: TGCGCCAGCAGGGCCGGGCAGGGGGGCGAGCAGTACTTC. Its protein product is CASRAGQGGEQYF.